This entry lists 29 T cell receptor beta chains sequenced from one sample in a study of shared clonotypes between healthy human individuals. TCRdb's copy holds only in-frame clones and misses some; the assay was immunoSEQ multiplex PCR. This table holds 1.4 million or so clones, about 98.5% found once. Specimen: naive CD4+ T cells sorted from blood. Subset given: CD45RA+ positively selected. These receptors all come from a man under 40 in good health.

J is TRBJ2-2 and V is TRBV7-9, with TRBD1 matching 9 bases. CDR1 SEHNR and CDR2 FQNEAQ come from the germline V gene (reference sequence). Losses at the gene ends were 3 bases for V and 7 bases for J; bases not matched to a gene: 15. The CDR3 sequence is 18 residues long. CDR3 sequence: CASSFRIPGQGIYGELFF. DNA for the CDR3: TGTGCCAGCAGCTTTCGCATCCCGGGACAGGGAATTTACGGGGAGCTGTTTTTT.

The chain is built from TRBV5-6 and TRBJ2-1; tentative D call: TRBD1 (5 bases). Germline assignment: CDR1 SGHDT and CDR2 YYEEEE. Trimming pared 1 base from V and 10 bases from J, leaving 9 bases between. This CDR3 has 12 residues. CDR3 loop: CASSLPGAEQFF. CDR3 in DNA: TGTGCCAGCAGCTTGCCTGGGGCAGAGCAGTTCTTC.

The rearrangement joins TRBV7-9 to TRBJ1-1, with TRBD1 matching over 7 bases. The CDR3 totals 16 residues. CDR1 and CDR2 (germline): SEHNR, FQNEAQ (reference sequence). V lost 1 base and J lost 7; bases outside the gene matches: 12. CDR3 sequence: CASSLGGGTAIREAFF. The CDR3 nucleotides are TGTGCCAGCAGCTTAGGGGGAGGGACAGCGATACGTGAAGCTTTCTTT.

V is TRBV7-8 and J is TRBJ2-7, with 7 bases matching TRBD1. Germline V gives CDR1 SGHVS, CDR2 FQNEAQ. The CDR3 runs to 15 residues. The V gene end was trimmed by 4 bases and the J gene end by 3 bases; junction bases not matched to a gene: 9. CDR3 in amino acids: CASSSRDRDDYEQYF. DNA for the CDR3: TGTGCCAGCAGCTCTAGGGACAGAGATGACTACGAGCAGTACTTC.

This clone showed up just once. The chain carries TRBV7-9 and TRBJ2-2; 8 positions match TRBD2. Germline assignment: CDR1 SEHNR and CDR2 FQNEAQ (reference sequence). This CDR3 has 15 amino acids. Trimming cost V 3 bases and J 7 bases; bases outside gene matches: 7. CDR3 residues: CASSFQAGVNGELFF. As DNA, the CDR3 is TGTGCCAGCAGCTTTCAAGCGGGAGTGAACGGGGAGCTGTTTTTT.

This clone has more than one count but fewer than ten. This sample includes further DNA sequences coding for the same CDR3. The genes are TRBV20-1 and TRBJ2-2; D gene ambiguous. This CDR3 has 11 amino acids. The V and J ends lost 0 bases and 5 bases respectively, with 1 base between them. Per the germline V gene, CDR1 is DFQATT and CDR2 is SNEGSKA (reference sequence). The CDR3 nucleotides are TGCAGTGCTAGAGATACCGGGGAGCTGTTTTTT. Translation: CSARDTGELFF.

This clone was seen a single time. V usage is TRBV5-1 and J usage is TRBJ2-7, with 8 nucleotides matching TRBD1. The germline V gene has CDR1 SGHRS and CDR2 YFSETQ. The trim removed 0 bases at V and 0 bases at J, leaving 8 bases unmatched. This CDR3 has 17 residues. The DNA of the CDR3 is TGCGCCAGCAGCTTGGCCCGGACAGGGTTAAGCTCCTACGAGCAGTACTTC. It specifies CASSLARTGLSSYEQYF.

The chain carries TRBV25-1 and TRBJ2-1; maybe TRBD2 (6 bases). The germline gives CDR1 MGHDK, CDR2 SYGVNS. CDR3 length: 13 residues. Trimming pared 7 bases from V and 7 bases from J, leaving 14 bases between. Here the CDR3 reads CASTGAGLNEQFF. In nucleotides, the CDR3 is TGTGCCAGCACCGGAGCGGGTCTAAATGAGCAGTTCTTC.

The gene calls are TRBV6-1 and TRBJ2-7, with unresolved D. The CDR3 sequence is 15 residues long. The germline V gene has CDR1 MNHNS and CDR2 SASEGT. The germline V and J ends were trimmed by 3 bases and 3 bases, with 15 bases remaining between them. CDR3: CASSDPRRGSYEQYF. The CDR3, as DNA: TGTGCCAGCAGTGACCCCCGACGAGGAAGCTACGAGCAGTACTTC.

This rearrangement joins TRBV9 to TRBJ2-3; no clear D gene. The CDR3 covers 17 residues. Germline V lookup: CDR1 SGDLS, CDR2 YYNGEE. The V gene lost 0 bases and the J gene lost 5 bases, with 19 bases spanning the gap. The CDR3 loop reads CASSVGPWIASGDTQYF. The CDR3 bases are TGTGCCAGCAGCGTAGGACCCTGGATTGCATCGGGAGATACGCAGTATTTT.

This clone has only one observation. V usage is TRBV18 and J usage is TRBJ1-2, with no clear D. The ends were cut back, 1 base at V and 3 bases at J, with 9 bases in the middle. The CDR3 has 14 residues. CDR1 and CDR2 (germline): KGHSH, LQKENI. The CDR3 region is CASSPQAGDYGYTF. The CDR3 nucleotides are TGTGCCAGCTCACCACAGGCGGGAGACTATGGCTACACCTTC.

The chain recombines TRBV7-2 with TRBJ2-7, with D unresolved. Trimming shortened V by 1 base and J by 6 bases, and 10 bases separated the two germline ends. Germline V gene data show CDR1 as SGHTA and CDR2 as FQGNSA. The CDR3 totals 13 residues. The CDR3 region is CASSLENLPEQYF. DNA of the CDR3: TGTGCCAGCAGCTTAGAGAATTTGCCCGAGCAGTACTTC.

This clone was counted once. The genes are TRBV6-1 and TRBJ1-4, with D uncertain. Germline CDR1 and CDR2: MNHNS and SASEGT. Deletions cut 6 bases from V and 5 bases from J, with 13 bases between. This CDR3 region has 14 residues. In DNA, the CDR3 is TGTGCCAGCAGGGAACACGGAACAAATGAAAAACTGTTTTTT. It encodes CASREHGTNEKLFF.

This chain uses TRBV6-1 with TRBJ2-7; tentative D call: TRBD1 (5 bases). Looked up from germline, CDR1 is MNHNS and CDR2 is SASEGT. The CDR3 is 14 residues long. V lost 4 bases to trimming and J lost 5 bases, with 15 bases between them. The CDR3 DNA reads as TGTGCCAGCAGTGGAAGGGGAATACAGAACGAGCAGTACTTC. Amino acids: CASSGRGIQNEQYF.

The chain couples TRBV6-6 to TRBJ2-7; a possible D gene is TRBD1 (6 bases). This CDR3 has 14 amino acids. Per germline, CDR1 MNHNY and CDR2 SVGAGI (reference sequence). The ends were cut back, 2 bases at V and 6 bases at J, with 14 bases in the middle. In DNA form, the CDR3 reads TGTGCCAGCAGTTACAGCAGGGCCAGGGGCGAGCAGTACTTC. Protein sequence: CASSYSRARGEQYF.

The chain recombines TRBV7-9 with TRBJ2-5; 7 nucleotides align to TRBD2. The CDR3 runs to 14 residues. The germline CDR1 and CDR2 sequences are SEHNR and FQNEAQ (reference sequence). With 7 bases clipped from V and 5 bases from J, the junction kept 10 bases outside the gene matches. The CDR3 here is CASTPWAGDETQYF. Written as DNA, the CDR3 is TGTGCCAGCACCCCCTGGGCGGGAGACGAGACCCAGTACTTC.

A single count supports this clone. The chain couples TRBV6-5 to TRBJ1-2; D gene uncertain. CDR1 is MNHEY and CDR2 is SVGAGI in the germline V gene. V gave up 7 bases and J gave up 1 base, with 10 bases separating them. The CDR3 is 13 amino acids. The CDR3 region has the DNA TGTGCCAGCATTTTCGGCAGTAACTATGGCTACACCTTC. Residues: CASIFGSNYGYTF.

This clone was observed a single time. The chain has TRBV7-8 and TRBJ2-1; TRBD2 matches at 10 bases. Trimming cost V 5 bases and J 7 bases; bases outside gene matches: 5. This CDR3 region has 14 residues. Germline V gene sequence: CDR1 SGHVS, CDR2 FQNEAQ. This chain's CDR3 is CASSIISGRNEQFF. The CDR3 coding sequence is TGTGCCAGCAGCATTATTAGCGGGAGGAATGAGCAGTTCTTC. The whole variable domain, filled in from reference TRBV7-8 and TRBJ2-1, reads GAGVSQSPRYKVAKRGQDVALRCDPISGHVSLFWYQQALGQGPEFLTYFQNEAQLDKSGLPSDRFFAERPEGSVSTLKIQRTQQEDSAVYLCASSIISGRNEQFFGPGTRLTVL.

This sequence joins TRBV25-1 and TRBJ2-7, with unresolved D. The germline gives CDR1 MGHDK, CDR2 SYGVNS. V was shortened by 4 bases and J by 6 bases, with 10 bases between the two germline ends. This CDR3 has 12 residues. The CDR3 coding sequence is TGTGCCAGCAGTGGGGCAGTTAGCGAGCAGTACTTC. Residues: CASSGAVSEQYF.

The chain has TRBV11-2 and TRBJ2-1, with TRBD2 matching over 8 bases. Germline V gene sequence: CDR1 SGHAT, CDR2 FQNNGV. The CDR3 length is 14 residues. The ends lost 5 bases at V and 7 bases at J; junction bases unmatched: 7. The CDR3 nucleotides read TGTGCCAGCAGCACCGGACTAGCCCGTAATGAGCAGTTCTTC. It is translated as CASSTGLARNEQFF. The variable domain in full, with the rest retrieved from reference TRBV11-2 and TRBJ2-1, is EAGVAQSPRYKIIEKRQSVAFWCNPISGHATLYWYQQILGQGPKLLIQFQNNGVVDDSQLPKDRFSAERLKGVDSTLKIQPAKLEDSAVYLCASSTGLARNEQFFGPGTRLTVL.

This rearrangement joins TRBV6-5 to TRBJ2-7; 10 bases match TRBD2. CDR1 is MNHEY, CDR2 SVGAGI, per germline. V lost 6 bases and J lost 3; bases outside the gene matches: 2. This CDR3 has 13 residues. The CDR3 here is CASRGTSDYEQYF. The DNA for the CDR3 is TGTGCCAGCAGGGGGACTAGCGACTACGAGCAGTACTTC.

The chain links TRBV5-4 to TRBJ2-2; a weak D match, TRBD1 (5 bases). The CDR3 spans 15 residues. V dropped 0 bases and J dropped 6 bases, with 12 bases sitting between them. In germline, CDR1 is SGHNT, CDR2 YYREEE (reference sequence). For the CDR3, the DNA is TGTGCCAGCAGCTTGGCTGTTCAGGGTCCCGGGGAGCTGTTTTTT. Translating gives CASSLAVQGPGELFF. The full variable domain, completed using reference TRBV5-4 and TRBJ2-2, is ETGVTQSPTHLIKTRGQQVTLRCSSQSGHNTVSWYQQALGQGPQFIFQYYREEENGRGNFPPRFSGLQFPNYSSELNVNALELDDSALYLCASSLAVQGPGELFFGEGSRLTVL.

Note on this clone: Other DNA sequences in this sample translate to the same CDR3. The chain links TRBV30 to TRBJ1-3; D unresolved. CDR1 GTSNPN and CDR2 SVGIG come from the germline V gene (reference sequence). V lost 1 base to trimming and J lost 0 bases, with 4 bases between them. CDR3 length equals 13 residues. The CDR3 region has the DNA TGTGCCTGGAGTGCGTCCTCTGGAAACACCATATATTTT. Protein sequence: CAWSASSGNTIYF.

This clone was observed a single time. The chain couples TRBV9 to TRBJ2-1, with 9 positions matching TRBD1. The CDR3 contains 15 residues. J gave up 9 bases and V 3 bases, and 10 bases lay outside the gene matches. Germline assignment: CDR1 SGDLS and CDR2 YYNGEE. This CDR3 is CASSAGTGTLSEQFF. The CDR3 DNA follows: TGTGCCAGCAGCGCCGGGACAGGGACCCTCAGTGAGCAGTTCTTC.

The gene calls are TRBV28 and TRBJ2-2; D perhaps matches TRBD2 (5 bases). The CDR3 loop spans 13 amino acids. Trimming removed 8 bases from V and 1 base from J, with 8 bases in between. The germline V gene has CDR1 MDHEN and CDR2 SYDVKM. The CDR3 nucleotides read TGTGCCAGCTCACGGGGGAACACCGGGGAGCTGTTTTTT. Its protein is CASSRGNTGELFF.

This clone was seen only once. The chain uses TRBV10-3 and TRBJ2-5; 8 nucleotides line up with TRBD2. Trimming took 1 base from V and 5 from J; bases not matched to a gene: 9. The CDR3 has 16 residues. Germline-derived CDR1 and CDR2 are ENHRY and SYGVKD. DNA for the CDR3: TGTGCCATCAGTGAGTTCGGAGCGGGAGTGGGGGAGACCCAGTACTTC. Amino acids: CAISEFGAGVGETQYF.

The chain links TRBV28 to TRBJ2-1; D unclear. Trimming took off 5 bases at V and 7 bases at J, with 12 bases between the two ends. The CDR3 is 13 residues long. CDR1 MDHEN and CDR2 SYDVKM come from the germline V gene. In DNA, the CDR3 is TGTGCCAGCAGTCCCTCGACTCCGAATGAGCAGTTCTTC. Its translation is CASSPSTPNEQFF.

V and J are TRBV30 and TRBJ2-7, with D possibly called TRBD1 or TRBD2 (5 bases each). V dropped 5 bases and J dropped 1 base, with 9 bases sitting between them. The CDR3 runs 12 residues. CDR1 and CDR2 (germline): GTSNPN, SVGIG (reference sequence). The CDR3 nucleotides are TGTGCCTGGGAAGAGGGGTCCTACGAGCAGTACTTC. It yields the protein CAWEEGSYEQYF.

The J gene is TRBJ2-3, the V gene TRBV28; maybe TRBD2 (6 bases). The V end lost 10 bases, the J end lost 0 bases, and 14 bases lay between the germline ends. Germline V lookup: CDR1 MDHEN, CDR2 SYDVKM. The CDR3 is 14 residues long. The CDR3 DNA reads TGTGCCACCGTTAGCGGTGCTAGCACAGATACGCAGTATTTT. Encoded protein: CATVSGASTDTQYF.